This T cell receptor beta chain was sequenced for a study of blood T cell repertoires in COVID-19. Study-wide context: Acute and convalescent COVID-19 specimens originated in the United States, Italy and Spain. The analysed material was cDNA or gDNA that came from T cells, B-cell-depleted T cells, or PBMCs.

The CDR3 extends over 14 amino acids. V was clipped by 5 bases and J by 4 bases, with 13 bases between them. The germline V gene encodes CDR1 KGHDR and CDR2 SFDVKD. Study processing details: Using reference gene primer amplification, nucleated cell counts were estimated. Some clones are missing from TCRdb's copy, which holds only in-frame ones; the method was immunoSEQ multiplex PCR. Clonal size and the V and J genes are those of that table, whereas D and trimming came from the DNA. The sample has more than 130,000 clones, around nine tenths seen once. The chain is built from TRBV24-1 and TRBJ2-5, with D perhaps matching TRBD2 (6 bases). Specimen: peripheral blood. This clonotype originated in a middle-aged woman with acute or convalescent COVID-19. The CDR3 here is CATSGFRDLETQYF. CDR3 bases: TGTGCCACCAGTGGTTTCCGGGACTTAGAGACCCAGTACTTC.